These 20 T cell receptor beta chains were all obtained from the same sample, sequenced in a study of OX40 agonist ivuxolimab in advanced cancers. Some clones are missing from TCRdb's copy, which holds only in-frame ones; the method was immunoSEQ multiplex PCR. The data show tens of thousands of clones, around 90% seen once. The sequencing used CD4+ or CD8+ T cells sorted from blood, collected in a trial of the OX40 agonist ivuxolimab. These receptor sequences come from an adult with an advanced solid tumor such as melanoma, head and neck, liver or kidney cancer.

The rearrangement joins TRBV7-3 to TRBJ1-1; D not certain. The V end was cut by 5 bases, the J end by 0 bases, with 13 bases between. Germline CDR1 and CDR2: SGHTA and FQGTGA. The CDR3 runs to 15 residues. CDR3 protein: CASSQLGKMNTEAFF. Here the CDR3 DNA reads TGTGCCAGCAGCCAACTCGGGAAAATGAACACTGAAGCTTTCTTT.

The chain recombines TRBV6-6 with TRBJ1-3; D is possibly TRBD1 (5 bases). The CDR3 totals 12 residues. V was trimmed by 8 bases and J by 0 bases, leaving 5 bases between them. Germline CDR1 and CDR2: MNHNY and SVGAGI (reference sequence). The CDR3: CASQGSGNTIYF. The DNA for the CDR3 is TGTGCCAGCCAGGGCTCTGGAAACACCATATATTTT.

This chain links TRBV7-2 with TRBJ2-1, with D tentatively TRBD1 (5 bases). CDR1 is SGHTA, CDR2 FQGNSA, per germline. CDR3 length equals 16 residues. Trimming took 5 bases from V and 5 from J, leaving 19 bases between them. CDR3 nucleotides: TGTGCCAGCAGCCAAACAGGCCCCGGAACCCACAATGAGCAGTTCTTC. Residues: CASSQTGPGTHNEQFF.

This chain uses TRBV6-5 with TRBJ1-6, with TRBD1 matching 9 bases. The V and J ends lost 6 bases and 8 bases, in that order; junction bases with no gene match: 5. The CDR3 length is 14 residues. The germline V gene encodes CDR1 MNHEY and CDR2 SVGAGI. This CDR3 is CASSTGQGYSPLHF. DNA of the CDR3: TGTGCCAGCAGCACAGGACAGGGGTATTCACCCCTCCACTTT.

This chain uses TRBV7-8 with TRBJ2-3, with D uncertain. V lost 4 bases, J lost 0 bases, and 14 bases lay in between. CDR1 and CDR2 from the germline V gene are SGHVS and FQNEAQ. This CDR3 spans 16 amino acids. The CDR3 region is CASSSYGRSSTDTQYF. CDR3 nucleotide sequence: TGTGCCAGCAGCTCCTATGGCAGATCTAGCACAGATACGCAGTATTTT.

This clone was found a few times. This sequence joins TRBV5-1 and TRBJ2-7; TRBD2 matches at 15 bases. CDR1 is SGHRS, CDR2 YFSETQ, per germline. The V and J ends lost 3 bases and 7 bases, in that order; junction bases with no gene match: 2. CDR3 length: 14 amino acids. The CDR3 nucleotides read TGCGCCAGCAGCTCAGGACTAGCGGGGGGGGAGCAGTACTTC. It codes for CASSSGLAGGEQYF. Supplemented by reference TRBV5-1 and TRBJ2-7, the full variable domain reads KAGVTQTPRYLIKTRGQQVTLSCSPISGHRSVSWYQQTPGQGLQFLFEYFSETQRNKGNFPGRFSGRQFSNSRSEMNVSTLELGDSALYLCASSSGLAGGEQYFGPGTRLTVT.

The gene calls are TRBV5-5 and TRBJ2-7; no reliable D call. Germline V gene sequence: CDR1 SGHKS, CDR2 YYEKEE (reference sequence). With 2 bases removed from V and 3 bases from J, the gap between germline ends came to 12 bases. This CDR3 is built from 14 residues. CDR3: CASSLRTSLYEQYF. CDR3 sequence (DNA): TGTGCCAGCAGCTTAAGGACGAGTCTCTACGAGCAGTACTTC.

A few counts support this clone. The chain combines TRBV14 with TRBJ2-3; D is unresolved. V was clipped by 0 bases and J by 3 bases, with 13 bases between them. This CDR3 comprises 16 residues. Germline V gene lookup returns CDR1 SGHDN and CDR2 FVKESK. CDR3 loop: CASSQDRGLKTDTQYF. In DNA form, the CDR3 reads TGTGCCAGCAGCCAAGATCGCGGCCTTAAAACAGATACGCAGTATTTT.

The chain's CDR3 is CASSMGLANYNEQFF. The CDR3 coding sequence is TGTGCCAGCAGTATGGGACTAGCGAACTACAATGAGCAGTTCTTC. The V call is TRBV25-1, the J call TRBJ2-1, with 10 positions matching TRBD2. V lost 5 bases and J lost 3; bases outside the gene matches: 4. The CDR3 contains 15 residues. CDR1 and CDR2 from the germline V gene are MGHDK and SYGVNS.

About this clone itself: Other DNA sequences in this specimen translate into the identical CDR3. V gene TRBV7-9 combines with J gene TRBJ2-2; D gene ambiguous. V lost 1 base and J lost 3, with 6 bases in between. The CDR3 totals 14 residues. The germline V gene has CDR1 SEHNR and CDR2 FQNEAQ (reference sequence). For the CDR3, the DNA is TGTGCCAGCAGCTTAGACAGTTACACCGGGGAGCTGTTTTTT. This codes for CASSLDSYTGELFF.

The J gene is TRBJ2-1, the V gene TRBV4-3; 8 nucleotides agree with TRBD2. Trimming at V came to 1 base and at J to 10 bases, leaving 6 bases not matched to a gene. The CDR3 is made up of 14 amino acids. CDR1 is LGHNA and CDR2 is YSLEER in the germline V gene. In DNA form, the CDR3 reads TGCGCCAGCAGCCAAGCGGCGGGGGGCAGCGAGCAGTTCTTC. Protein sequence: CASSQAAGGSEQFF.

V gene TRBV28 combines with J gene TRBJ2-7, with a tentative D call TRBD2 (5 bases). This CDR3 spans 13 amino acids. Germline loops: CDR1 MDHEN, CDR2 SYDVKM. V lost 5 bases and J 0 bases, leaving 8 bases between the germline ends. CDR3 DNA: TGTGCCAGCAGTCCCGGAGGCTCCTACGAGCAGTACTTC. Amino acid sequence: CASSPGGSYEQYF.

The chain employs TRBV28 and TRBJ1-4; a possible D gene is TRBD1 (6 bases). The ends were cut back, 6 bases at V and 5 bases at J, with 13 bases in the middle. The CDR3 is made up of 14 amino acids. Germline V gene sequence: CDR1 MDHEN, CDR2 SYDVKM. In DNA, the CDR3 is TGTGCCAGCAGCCCCCCGACAGGCAATGAAAAACTGTTTTTT. This translates into CASSPPTGNEKLFF.

The chain joins TRBV28 to TRBJ2-1, with 8 bases lining up with TRBD2. The CDR3 totals 14 residues. The germline gives CDR1 MDHEN, CDR2 SYDVKM. Losses at the gene ends were 8 bases for V and 7 bases for J; bases not matched to a gene: 10. CDR3 sequence reads: CASASPPGGNEQFF. The CDR3 nucleotides are TGTGCCAGCGCCTCACCACCGGGGGGGAATGAGCAGTTCTTC. The variable domain in full, completed from reference TRBV28 and TRBJ2-1, reads DVKVTQSSRYLVKRTGEKVFLECVQDMDHENMFWYRQDPGLGLRLIYFSYDVKMKEKGDIPEGYSVSREKKERFSLILESASTNQTSMYLCASASPPGGNEQFFGPGTRLTVL.

This clone was picked up a small number of times. V is TRBV6-5 and J is TRBJ1-6; D uncertain. Germline lookup yields CDR1 MNHEY and CDR2 SVGAGI. The CDR3 consists of 15 residues. Between the trimmed V and J ends, which lost 4 bases and 0 bases, there was a span of 7 bases. DNA of the CDR3: TGTGCCAGCAGTTCGCATATCTCCTATAATTCACCCCTCCACTTT. Encoded protein: CASSSHISYNSPLHF.

This clone was detected only once. J is TRBJ2-7 and V is TRBV28; D is possibly TRBD1 (6 bases). The CDR3 is 13 residues long. Looked up from germline, CDR1 is MDHEN and CDR2 is SYDVKM. V shed 3 bases and J shed 11 bases, with 17 bases lying between them. The CDR3 protein is CASSFPTGPREYF. The CDR3, as DNA: TGTGCCAGCAGTTTCCCCACAGGGCCCAGGGAGTACTTC. The complete variable domain, with remaining parts taken from reference TRBV28 and TRBJ2-7, reads DVKVTQSSRYLVKRTGEKVFLECVQDMDHENMFWYRQDPGLGLRLIYFSYDVKMKEKGDIPEGYSVSREKKERFSLILESASTNQTSMYLCASSFPTGPREYFGPGTRLTVT.

J is TRBJ1-2 and V is TRBV5-6, with a possible D match to TRBD1 (6 bases). CDR1 is SGHDT and CDR2 is YYEEEE in the germline V gene. This CDR3 region has 13 residues. With 4 bases removed from V and 7 bases from J, the gap between germline ends came to 14 bases. CDR3 sequence (DNA): TGTGCCAGCAGCCCCCAGGGGATCGGTGGCTACACCTTC. Its protein is CASSPQGIGGYTF.

This sequence joins TRBV25-1 and TRBJ2-1; D might be TRBD1 or TRBD2, each matching 5 bases. The CDR3 is 15 residues long. Germline CDR1 and CDR2: MGHDK and SYGVNS. V gave up 3 bases and J gave up 2 bases, with 11 bases separating them. The chain's CDR3 is CASSDRDGAYNEQFF. For the CDR3, the DNA is TGTGCCAGCAGTGATCGGGACGGGGCCTACAATGAGCAGTTCTTC.

The chain joins TRBV5-5 to TRBJ1-5, with 12 bases that match TRBD1. This CDR3 comprises 16 residues. V was pared by 2 bases and J by 7 bases, with 7 bases of the junction left unmatched. Germline V gives CDR1 SGHKS, CDR2 YYEKEE (reference sequence). The CDR3 here is CASSFGDRGLGQPQHF. The CDR3 DNA is TGTGCCAGCAGCTTCGGGGACAGGGGGCTGGGGCAGCCCCAGCATTTT. Filled out from reference TRBV5-5 and TRBJ1-5, the complete variable domain reads DAGVTQSPTHLIKTRGQQVTLRCSPISGHKSVSWYQQVLGQGPQFIFQYYEKEERGRGNFPDRFSARQFPNYSSELNVNALLLGDSALYLCASSFGDRGLGQPQHFGDGTRLSIL.

A few counts support this clone. DNA of the CDR3: TGTGCCTGGAGTGACGGGATGGGGACAGCTGAGCAGTTCTTC. Its protein is CAWSDGMGTAEQFF. V usage is TRBV30 and J usage is TRBJ2-1; the match to TRBD1 covers 7 bases. Unmatched junction bases numbered 9, after V lost 1 base and J lost 9 bases. CDR1 GTSNPN and CDR2 SVGIG come from the germline V gene (reference sequence). The CDR3 consists of 14 residues.